These 5 T cell receptor beta chains originate from one sample sequenced in a study of blood T cell repertoires in COVID-19. Sequencing was performed with immunoSEQ multiplex PCR; in TCRdb, only in-frame clones are kept and a portion is missing. Here the sample spans around 320,000 clones, roughly 87% being singletons. Sequencing was carried out using peripheral blood. These receptors were collected from a man aged 18 to 30 with active or convalescent COVID-19.

The rearrangement uses TRBV24-1 and TRBJ1-5; D call uncertain. Germline loops: CDR1 KGHDR, CDR2 SFDVKD. Trimming took off 7 bases at V and 7 bases at J, with 19 bases between the two ends. The CDR3 is 15 amino acids. CDR3 sequence reads: CATSPAEGPIQPQHF. The CDR3 region has the DNA TGTGCCACCAGCCCTGCCGAGGGCCCCATCCAGCCCCAGCATTTT.

The chain employs TRBV2 and TRBJ2-3; a weak D match, TRBD2 (7 bases). Germline CDR1 and CDR2: SNHLY and FYNNEI. The CDR3 totals 15 residues. V lost 6 bases, J lost 4 bases, and 17 bases lay in between. CDR3 DNA: TGTGCCAGCAGAGATTTTGGGGGGGCAGCAGATACGCAGTATTTT. Translating gives CASRDFGGAADTQYF. Combining the CDR3 with reference TRBV2 and TRBJ2-3 gives the whole variable domain EPEVTQTPSHQVTQMGQEVILRCVPISNHLYFYWYRQILGQKVEFLVSFYNNEISEKSEIFDDQFSVERPDGSNFTLKIRSTKLEDSAMYFCASRDFGGAADTQYFGPGTRLTVL.

The chain has TRBV29-1 and TRBJ1-2; D not resolved. This CDR3 has 11 residues. The V end was cut by 4 bases, the J end by 3 bases, with 6 bases between. CDR1 is SQVTM and CDR2 is ANQGSEA in the germline V gene. CDR3 DNA: TGCAGCGTTGTAGCGGACTATGGCTACACCTTC. Amino acids: CSVVADYGYTF.

The V gene is TRBV16, the J gene TRBJ2-3, with 10 bases fitting TRBD2. Germline loops: CDR1 KGHSY, CDR2 FQNENV. The CDR3 runs 18 residues. After removal of 0 bases from V and 4 bases from J, the junction contained 10 bases not matched to a gene. CDR3 DNA sequence: TGTGCCAGCAGCCAATCGGGGGCTAGCGGGAGCTCCGCAGATACGCAGTATTTT. This encodes CASSQSGASGSSADTQYF.

This clone appeared a single time. Other DNA sequences within the sample encode an identical CDR3. The chain uses TRBV28 and TRBJ2-7; TRBD2 matches 13 bases. This CDR3 is built from 15 residues. Unmatched junction bases numbered 4, after V lost 6 bases and J lost 2 bases. Germline CDR1 MDHEN, CDR2 SYDVKM. The CDR3 loop is CASSPGTSGTYEQYF. The CDR3 coding sequence is TGTGCCAGCAGCCCCGGGACTAGCGGGACCTACGAGCAGTACTTC.